This T cell receptor beta chain was sequenced in a study of T cells and copy number aberrations in small-cell lung cancer. Broader study findings: A small sample size limited this study; results need validation.

Sequenced by immunoSEQ multiplex PCR; TCRdb stores in-frame clones only, minus some. Of 2,400 or so clones in the sample, approximately 81% were seen once. This clone appeared a few times. The antigen is not known. Germline CDR1 is SQVTM and CDR2 is ANQGSEA. There are 13 residues in the CDR3. Trimming cost V 6 bases and J 6 bases; bases outside gene matches: 8. Each donor had smoking or heavy second-hand smoke exposure. The specimen was normal tissue next to the tumor. The chain has TRBV29-1 and TRBJ1-1, with 9 nucleotides matching TRBD1. The receptor was derived from a man between 65 and 85 years old with small cell lung cancer. The CDR3, as DNA: TGCAGCGTAAGAGCCCGGACAGGGGCTGAAGCTTTCTTT. Its protein is CSVRARTGAEAFF. Combining the CDR3 with reference TRBV29-1 and TRBJ1-1 gives the whole variable domain SAVISQKPSRDICQRGTSLTIQCQVDSQVTMMFWYRQQPGQSLTLIATANQGSEATYESGFVIDKFPISRPNLTFSTLTVSNMSPEDSSIYLCSVRARTGAEAFFGQGTRLTVV.